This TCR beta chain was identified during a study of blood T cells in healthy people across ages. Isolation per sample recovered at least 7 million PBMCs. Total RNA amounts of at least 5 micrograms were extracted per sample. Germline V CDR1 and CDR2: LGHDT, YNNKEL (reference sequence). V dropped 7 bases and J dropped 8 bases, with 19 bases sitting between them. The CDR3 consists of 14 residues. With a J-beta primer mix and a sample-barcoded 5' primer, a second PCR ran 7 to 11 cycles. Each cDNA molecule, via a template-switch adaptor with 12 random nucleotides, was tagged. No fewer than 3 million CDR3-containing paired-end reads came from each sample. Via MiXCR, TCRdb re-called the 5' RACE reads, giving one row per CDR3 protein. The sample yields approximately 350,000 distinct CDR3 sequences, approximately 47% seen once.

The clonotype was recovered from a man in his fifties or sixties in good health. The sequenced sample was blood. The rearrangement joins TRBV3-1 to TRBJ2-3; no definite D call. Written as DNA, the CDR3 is TGTGCCAGCACCCCTGGCGACGCGAGAGGTACGCAGTATTTT. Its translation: CASTPGDARGTQYF.